This T cell receptor (beta chain) was found in a study of shared clonotypes between healthy human individuals (dated by TCRdb to between 2020 and 2021). Describing the broader study: Three men and a couple of women, aged 18 to 49 years, made up the cohort. For each donor, CD4 naive and CD4 memory were each given three plates, CD8 naive was given two plates, and CD8 memory was given one plate. To estimate repertoire size and how much clonotype sharing occurs between individuals, the study deeply sequenced the blood TCR repertoires of several healthy adults. Libraries were prepared and TCR repertoires were sequenced by different laboratories using diverse techniques, in order to increase sequencing depth and limit assay-specific biases. Each donor's leukapheresis produced roughly between roughly 0.85 and 9.5 billion PBMCs.

The donors were healthy, HIV-negative adults who had no recently reported acute infections or vaccinations. All donors were Caucasian adults living in Nashville, Tennessee, USA. Magnetic negative selection was used to enrich CD4+ T cells, after which naive cells were positively selected on CD45RA and the negative fraction became the memory subset. After blood collection by leukapheresis, PBMCs were isolated using Ficoll-Histopaque density gradient centrifugation and then cryopreserved in the vapor phase of liquid nitrogen. Analytical flow cytometry was used to check the purity and quantity of every magnetically sorted T cell population. Each sorted fraction had its genomic DNA isolated and then quantified by UV absorbance on a Nanodrop 2000c. Broader findings and caveats from the paper: Compared with non-shared clonotypes, clonotypes shared by all four sorted-subset donors had higher generation probabilities. Pairwise subsampling led to the expectation that sequencing depth would affect the degree of clonotype sharing among donors. Sampling was restricted to blood, and TCR repertoires in tissue are likely to differ from TCR repertoires in blood. Naive subsets generally had larger estimated clonotype richness than memory subsets. The genetic and exposure-history diversity represented was limited by the small number of donors. Rarefaction of sorted-subset datasets indicated incomplete sequencing despite the large sequencing depth. Across a handful of donors, about 5.2% of naive CD4, 3.5% of naive CD8, roughly 2.3% of memory CD4, and over 0.35% of memory CD8 clonotypes were shared.

Note on this clone: Its binding antigen is unknown. Base qualities are not recorded, but no much larger clone differs from it by a single base. Other DNA sequences in the same sample also yield this CDR3.

Using the deep immunoSEQ assay, TCR CDR3 regions were amplified from genomic DNA by multiplex PCR. Extracted genomic DNA from each cell subset was distributed evenly across all wells of several immunoSEQ 96-well plates, and each plate was treated as a replicate. For sorted subsets, around 200 ng genomic DNA, equal to tens of thousands of T cell genomes, was loaded into each replicate PCR. Purified libraries were measured with a Qubit 3.0 fluorometer, size-checked on a Bioanalyzer 2100, and measured again with the KAPA Library Quantification kit. Every immunoSEQ 96-well plate was sequenced on a dedicated single-read 150-cycle Illumina NextSeq 550 flow cell. In the original analysis: Because the immunoSEQ output held only junctional sequences and lacked quality scores, the filtering could not match the filtering applied to full-length reads. To assign V/J genes and CDR3, sequences were annotated using PyIR, a Python wrapper for IgBLAST v1.9, with IMGT germline references. Reads were filtered out if the reads had weak V/J assignments (E-value above 1e-6), no CDR3, stop codons, out-of-frame junctions, or ambiguous translated residues. V3J clonotypes were defined by identical inferred V gene, J gene, and CDR3 amino acid sequence. Percentage overlap between repertoires was computed as shared unique clonotypes divided by the size of the smaller repertoire. Repertoire richness was assessed with RTK rarefaction, the Chao1 estimator, and Recon v2.1 estimates of unobserved clonotypes. For all TCRbeta clonotypes obtained by the gDNA method from four donors, generation probabilities were computed with OLGA. TCRdb re-hosts the immuneACCESS table, in-frame sequences only. Its copies lack some clones; in the studies checked, an unresolved V gene accounts for under half of them, and the cause for the rest is not known. The V and J calls and clone size come from that table; D and trimming were worked out from the DNA. In all, the sample holds over 2 million clones, and around 90% of those were seen once. Together, the top ten hold 0.37% of the sample.

The trim is 0 bases for V and 0 bases for J, with a gap of 10 bases between the germline ends. The germline V gene (reference sequence) specifies SGHNT as CDR1 and YYREEE as CDR2. Its CDR3 holds 15 amino acids, cysteine through phenylalanine. The retained sequence is limited to the CDR3, 45 bases, with the frame set at the first base. Specimen: naive CD4+ T cells from PBMCs. The meaning of the sample's cell subset or site label: CD45RA+ positively selected. The chain links TRBV5-4 with TRBJ2-7, and TRBD1 may be the D gene, going by 5 matching bases. This sequence originates from a man aged 18 to 29 in good health. Some clones in this sample may be carry-over from other donors' samples. The CDR3 has the sequence CASSLGAGPSYEQYF. Here is the DNA: TGTGCCAGCAGCTTGGGGGCAGGGCCCTCCTACGAGCAGTACTTC.